One T cell receptor (beta chain) is described in this entry. No antigen is known for it. There are 14 residues in the CDR3. CDR1 and CDR2 (germline): MNHNY, SVGAGI (reference sequence). Losses at the gene ends were 7 bases for V and 1 base for J; bases not matched to a gene: 5. The data stem from a study of cytomegalovirus exposure and HLA in healthy donors. Produced via immunoSEQ multiplex PCR; TCRdb's table is partial and in-frame only. The data hold some 69,000 clones, with roughly 96% observed a single time. Overall study results and limits: A classifier reportedly called cytomegalovirus status with high sensitivity and specificity.

The chain uses TRBV6-6 and TRBJ2-7; 9 positions agree with TRBD1. The source of this sequence is a man aged 18 to 29 in good health and CMV-seronegative. The sample was PBMCs. For the CDR3, the DNA is TGTGCCAGCAACGGACAGGGGCCTTCCTACGAGCAGTACTTC. The encoded protein is CASNGQGPSYEQYF.